This note documents a single T cell receptor (beta chain) sequence. Its antigen is still unknown. PCR involved 60 Vbeta and 13 Jbeta primers. The method was immunoSEQ multiplex PCR; TCRdb's version includes in-frame clones alone and lacks a portion of them. This sample lists 100,000 to 150,000 clones; its ten largest clones have about 1.4%. This sample was included in a study of cytomegalovirus exposure and HLA in healthy donors. Study overall: Within the Caucasian-associated ancestry cluster were 81% of the approximately 400 genotyped donors. Notes on the study in general: Analyzed later, most CMV-associated TCR beta chains appeared HLA-restricted.

Trimming stripped 8 bases from V and 4 bases from J, with 12 bases between. The germline V gene encodes CDR1 SGHTA and CDR2 FQGTGA. CDR3 length: 13 amino acids. The source is a middle-aged woman in good health and CMV-seronegative. V is TRBV7-3 and J is TRBJ1-3; possible D gene TRBD1, 6 bases. Sample: PBMCs. This CDR3 is CASGRGAGNTIYF. CDR3 in DNA: TGTGCCAGCGGCCGGGGGGCCGGAAACACCATATATTTT.